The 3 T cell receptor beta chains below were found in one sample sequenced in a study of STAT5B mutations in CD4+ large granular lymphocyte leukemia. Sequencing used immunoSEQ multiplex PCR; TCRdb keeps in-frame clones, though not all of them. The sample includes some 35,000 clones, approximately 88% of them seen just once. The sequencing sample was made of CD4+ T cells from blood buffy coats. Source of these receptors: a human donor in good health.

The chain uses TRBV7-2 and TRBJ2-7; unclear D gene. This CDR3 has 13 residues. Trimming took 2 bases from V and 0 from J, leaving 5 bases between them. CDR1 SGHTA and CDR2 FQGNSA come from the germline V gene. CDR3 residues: CASSLPNSYEQYF. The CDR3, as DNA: TGTGCCAGCAGCTTACCCAACTCCTACGAGCAGTACTTC.

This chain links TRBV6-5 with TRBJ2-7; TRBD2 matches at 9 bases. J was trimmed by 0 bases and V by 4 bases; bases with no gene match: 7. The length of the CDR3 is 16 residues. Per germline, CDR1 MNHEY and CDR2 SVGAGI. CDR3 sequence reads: CASSSLAGKVSYEQYF. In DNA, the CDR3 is TGTGCCAGCAGTTCCCTAGCGGGAAAGGTCTCCTACGAGCAGTACTTC.

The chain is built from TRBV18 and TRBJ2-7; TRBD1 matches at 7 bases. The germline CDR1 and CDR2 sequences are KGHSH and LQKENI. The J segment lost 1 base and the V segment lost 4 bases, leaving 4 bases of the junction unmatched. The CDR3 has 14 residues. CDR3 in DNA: TGTGCCAGCTCACTAGGACAGGCTTCCTACGAGCAGTACTTC. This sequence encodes CASSLGQASYEQYF.